One sample yielded the 10 T cell receptor beta chains listed below, sequenced in a study of graft-versus-host responses after intestinal transplantation. For these receptors, no antigen is known. Using immunoSEQ multiplex PCR, the repertoire was profiled, and TCRdb retains in-frame clones only, with some absent. The sample yields some 140,000 clones, over 90% seen once. Material: unstimulated CD4+ T cells sorted from spleen or lymph node cells, obtained before intestinal transplant. These TCRs come from a human donor who received an intestinal transplant.

DNA of the CDR3: TGTGCCAGCAGTTCCCAAGAGACCCAGTACTTC. Its protein is CASSSQETQYF. V is TRBV2 and J is TRBJ2-5; D is unclear. CDR3 length: 11 amino acids. V lost 5 bases to trimming and J lost 1 base, with 2 bases between them. Germline V gives CDR1 SNHLY, CDR2 FYNNEI.

This rearrangement joins TRBV6-8 to TRBJ2-1; TRBD2 aligns across 8 bases. This CDR3 contains 19 residues. Unmatched junction bases numbered 11, after V lost 1 base and J lost 0 bases. Germline V gene lookup returns CDR1 MNHGY and CDR2 SAAAGT. The DNA of the CDR3 is TGTGCCAGCAGTTACTGTTCGCCTACTAGCGGTCCCTCCTACAATGAGCAGTTCTTC. It encodes CASSYCSPTSGPSYNEQFF.

The chain uses TRBV10-2 and TRBJ2-1; 8 bases line up with TRBD2. The ends lost 5 bases at V and 8 bases at J; junction bases unmatched: 14. The CDR3 sequence is 16 residues long. Germline values: CDR1 WSHSY, CDR2 SAAADI. This CDR3 is CASSRIQGTSSDEQFF. The CDR3 DNA follows: TGCGCCAGCAGTCGAATCCAGGGGACTAGTAGCGATGAGCAGTTCTTC.

This rearrangement joins TRBV6-5 to TRBJ1-1; D possibly corresponds to TRBD1 (5 bases). Germline CDR1 and CDR2: MNHEY and SVGAGI. The CDR3 runs 15 residues. The V gene lost 2 bases and the J gene lost 0 bases, with 10 bases spanning the gap. CDR3 bases: TGTGCCAGCAGTTACGTCACAGGATTGAACACTGAAGCTTTCTTT. This encodes CASSYVTGLNTEAFF.

This clone came up once. This chain connects TRBV7-2 to TRBJ2-1, with TRBD2 identical over 12 bases. Germline loops: CDR1 SGHTA, CDR2 FQGNSA. V trimming: 1 base; J trimming: 6 bases; junction bases outside the gene matches: 7. The CDR3 totals 17 residues. CDR3 in amino acids: CASSLVPLAGGVNEQFF. The CDR3 nucleotides read TGTGCCAGCAGCTTAGTCCCCCTAGCGGGAGGGGTCAATGAGCAGTTCTTC.

The V and J genes are TRBV2 and TRBJ1-1; D is unresolved. Looked up from germline, CDR1 is SNHLY and CDR2 is FYNNEI. This CDR3 has 13 amino acids. With 6 bases removed from V and 1 base from J, the gap between germline ends came to 9 bases. For the CDR3, the DNA is TGTGCCAGCAGAAGAGCCGGGAACACTGAAGCTTTCTTT. Residues: CASRRAGNTEAFF.

The chain employs TRBV7-3 and TRBJ2-6; the D is unclear. V lost 4 bases and J lost 1, with 11 bases in between. This CDR3 comprises 16 residues. From germline, CDR1 is SGHTA and CDR2 FQGTGA. CDR3 DNA: TGTGCCAGCAGCTCTTATCGAGGTTCTGGGGCCAACGTCCTGACTTTC. This sequence encodes CASSSYRGSGANVLTF.

The DNA of the CDR3 is TGTGCCAGCAGCTTAAAAGCGGGAGGGAGTAGTGAGCAGTTCTTC. Its translation: CASSLKAGGSSEQFF. V is TRBV7-2 and J is TRBJ2-1, with 10 bases fitting TRBD2. Germline V gene lookup returns CDR1 SGHTA and CDR2 FQGNSA. The CDR3 spans 15 residues. Trimming took 2 bases from V and 9 from J; bases not matched to a gene: 7.

CDR3 coding DNA: TGCGCCAGCAGCTCGGGACTAGCGGGACGGTACGAGCAGTACTTC. As protein: CASSSGLAGRYEQYF. The chain carries TRBV5-1 and TRBJ2-7; 13 bases agree with TRBD2. The J segment lost 4 bases and the V segment lost 3 bases, leaving 4 bases of the junction unmatched. CDR1 and CDR2 from the germline V gene are SGHRS and YFSETQ. The CDR3 runs to 15 residues.

The CDR3 nucleotides read TGCGCCAGCAGCCATCCGGACAGGCTAGTGGAGGCCAACGTCCTGACTTTC. It specifies CASSHPDRLVEANVLTF. The rearrangement uses TRBV4-1 and TRBJ2-6; 7 nucleotides agree with TRBD1. The CDR3 loop spans 17 amino acids. Per germline, CDR1 MGHRA and CDR2 YSYEKL. V was clipped by 3 bases and J by 6 bases; unmatched bases: 11.